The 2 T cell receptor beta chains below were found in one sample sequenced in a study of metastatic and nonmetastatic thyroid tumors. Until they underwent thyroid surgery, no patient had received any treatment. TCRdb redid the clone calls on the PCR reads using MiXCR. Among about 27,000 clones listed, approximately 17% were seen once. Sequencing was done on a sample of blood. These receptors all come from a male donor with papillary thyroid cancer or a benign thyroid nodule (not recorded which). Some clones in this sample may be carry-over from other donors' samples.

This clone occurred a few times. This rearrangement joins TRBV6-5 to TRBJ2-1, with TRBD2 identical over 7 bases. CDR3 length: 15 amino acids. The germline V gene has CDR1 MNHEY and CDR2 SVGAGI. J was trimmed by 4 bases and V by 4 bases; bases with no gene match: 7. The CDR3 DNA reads TGTGCCAGCAGTTTCCCGGGACTACAATACAATGAGCAGTTCTTC. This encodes CASSFPGLQYNEQFF.

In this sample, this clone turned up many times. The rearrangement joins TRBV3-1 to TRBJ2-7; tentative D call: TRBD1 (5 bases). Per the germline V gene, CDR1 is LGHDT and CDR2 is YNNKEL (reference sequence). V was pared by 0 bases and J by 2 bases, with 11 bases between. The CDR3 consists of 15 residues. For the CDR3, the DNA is TGTGCCAGCAGCCAAGATCTCACAGGTACCTACGAGCAGTACTTC. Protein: CASSQDLTGTYEQYF.